The 18 T cell receptor beta chains given below trace back to one sample, sequenced in a study of T cell repertoires in ileal Crohn's disease. The repertoire was sequenced with immunoSEQ multiplex PCR; TCRdb's copy has only in-frame clones and lacks some. The sample includes about 14,000 clones, roughly 84% seen only once; the top ten take approximately 6.9%. Material for sequencing was ileal tissue. The receptors shown here come from an adult with Crohn's disease.

CDR3 coding DNA: TGTGCCAGCAGTGAATCTCTAGCGGGAGGGCCCTCCTACGAGCAGTACTTC. The encoded protein is CASSESLAGGPSYEQYF. The V call is TRBV6-1, the J call TRBJ2-7; 12 bases fit TRBD2. In germline, CDR1 is MNHNS, CDR2 SASEGT. J lost 0 bases, V lost 2 bases, and 5 bases had no gene match. The CDR3 runs 17 residues.

The chain is built from TRBV18 and TRBJ1-1; D is possibly TRBD1 (5 bases). Trimming left V 6 bases short and J 5 bases short, with 19 bases between. CDR1 is KGHSH, CDR2 LQKENI, per germline. The CDR3 runs to 15 residues. The DNA of the CDR3 is TGTGCCAGCTCGCAAACCGGGGGGGGAGATACTGAAGCTTTCTTT. Encoded protein: CASSQTGGGDTEAFF.

There are a few counts of this clone. The chain has TRBV4-1 and TRBJ2-7; D is uncertain. The CDR3 extends over 12 amino acids. Germline V gene data show CDR1 as MGHRA and CDR2 as YSYEKL. V was trimmed by 4 bases and J by 5 bases, leaving 9 bases between them. The CDR3 DNA reads TGCGCCAGCAGCCCCGGCCGGGACGAGCAGTACTTC. It translates to CASSPGRDEQYF.

This clone turned up a few times. CDR3 sequence: CASRESGTVGGQYF. Here the CDR3 DNA reads TGTGCCAGCAGGGAATCCGGGACAGTAGGGGGCCAGTACTTC. The chain employs TRBV5-8 and TRBJ2-7, with 7 positions matching TRBD1. Germline lookup yields CDR1 SGHTS and CDR2 YDEGEE. V trimming: 5 bases; J trimming: 10 bases; junction bases outside the gene matches: 15. The CDR3 loop spans 14 amino acids.

The gene calls are TRBV7-2 and TRBJ2-6; D ambiguous. The CDR3 has 15 residues. Germline loops: CDR1 SGHTA, CDR2 FQGNSA. Trimming removed 5 bases at V and 4 bases at J, with 12 bases between. CDR3 loop: CASSPRWWGANVLTF. In nucleotides, the CDR3 is TGTGCCAGCAGCCCGAGATGGTGGGGGGCCAACGTCCTGACTTTC.

This chain links TRBV27 with TRBJ1-5, with a tentative D call TRBD1 (5 bases). V was clipped by 5 bases and J by 9 bases, with 14 bases between them. This CDR3 comprises 13 residues. Germline V gene lookup returns CDR1 MNHEY and CDR2 SMNVEV (reference sequence). The CDR3 sequence is CASSQTGSLPQHF. CDR3 coding DNA: TGTGCCAGCAGTCAAACAGGATCTCTGCCCCAGCATTTT.

This clone was counted between two and nine times. J is TRBJ1-1 and V is TRBV7-8; a weak D match, TRBD1 (5 bases). Trimming removed 3 bases at V and 0 bases at J, with 8 bases between. CDR3 size: 14 residues. In germline, CDR1 is SGHVS, CDR2 FQNEAQ. The CDR3 bases are TGTGCCAGCAGCTTGGGGGGGGTGAACACTGAAGCTTTCTTT. This gives the protein CASSLGGVNTEAFF. The full variable domain, with the rest looked up from reference TRBV7-8 and TRBJ1-1, is GAGVSQSPRYKVAKRGQDVALRCDPISGHVSLFWYQQALGQGPEFLTYFQNEAQLDKSGLPSDRFFAERPEGSVSTLKIQRTQQEDSAVYLCASSLGGVNTEAFFGQGTRLTVV.

This sequence joins TRBV6-4 and TRBJ1-3; tentative D call: TRBD1 (6 bases). This CDR3 spans 13 amino acids. Germline-derived CDR1 and CDR2 are MRHNA and SNTAGT. Trimming took 10 bases from V and 3 from J, leaving 13 bases between them. CDR3 region: CANYREFGNTIYF. CDR3 nucleotide sequence: TGTGCCAACTACAGGGAATTTGGAAACACCATATATTTT.

V is TRBV27 and J is TRBJ2-5; maybe TRBD1 (5 bases). V was shortened by 5 bases and J by 5 bases, with 9 bases between the two germline ends. Germline values: CDR1 MNHEY, CDR2 SMNVEV (reference sequence). The CDR3 loop spans 12 amino acids. CDR3 protein: CASSAAGETQYF. CDR3 coding DNA: TGTGCCAGCAGTGCAGCAGGGGAGACCCAGTACTTC.

The rearrangement joins TRBV6-6 to TRBJ1-5; 7 nucleotides align to TRBD1. The trim removed 8 bases at V and 4 bases at J, leaving 8 bases unmatched. This CDR3 comprises 14 residues. Looked up from germline, CDR1 is MNHNY and CDR2 is SVGAGI (reference sequence). For the CDR3, the DNA is TGTGCCAGCGAACGGGACAGCACTAATCAGCCCCAGCATTTT. Residues: CASERDSTNQPQHF.

Points on this clone: Other nucleotide sequences from this sample produce the same CDR3. The chain has TRBV7-2 and TRBJ2-1, with TRBD2 matching 11 bases. The J segment lost 3 bases and the V segment lost 3 bases, leaving 1 base of the junction unmatched. In germline, CDR1 is SGHTA, CDR2 FQGNSA. The CDR3 spans 15 residues. This CDR3 is CASSFSGGGYNEQFF. CDR3 DNA sequence: TGTGCCAGCAGCTTTAGCGGGGGGGGCTACAATGAGCAGTTCTTC.

The chain links TRBV27 to TRBJ2-7; no firm D call. CDR1 is MNHEY and CDR2 is SMNVEV in the germline V gene (reference sequence). The germline V and J ends were trimmed by 4 bases and 1 base, with 8 bases remaining between them. The CDR3 runs to 13 residues. This CDR3 reads CASSSRSSYEQYF. CDR3 DNA sequence: TGTGCCAGCAGTTCGCGGTCGTCCTACGAGCAGTACTTC.

V usage is TRBV29-1 and J usage is TRBJ2-1; 9 bases agree with TRBD1. The CDR3 is made up of 14 amino acids. Trimming at V came to 1 base and at J to 5 bases, leaving 3 bases not matched to a gene. Germline CDR1 SQVTM, CDR2 ANQGSEA. CDR3 coding DNA: TGCAGCGTTGAAGTGACAGGGGGTGACAATGAGCAGTTCTTC. It encodes CSVEVTGGDNEQFF.

The CDR3: CASSQEVHNGRAQHF. CDR3 DNA sequence: TGCGCCAGCAGCCAAGAGGTCCATAACGGGAGGGCCCAGCATTTT. This rearrangement joins TRBV4-3 to TRBJ1-5, with D unclear. Trimming pared 0 bases from V and 11 bases from J, leaving 17 bases between. Germline V CDR1 and CDR2: LGHNA, YSLEER. The CDR3 covers 15 residues.

This chain uses TRBV4-2 with TRBJ1-2, with D perhaps TRBD1 (5 bases). Germline CDR1 reads LGHNA; CDR2 reads YNFKEQ. Between the trimmed V and J ends, which lost 4 bases and 2 bases, there was a span of 17 bases. CDR3 size: 16 residues. CDR3 region: CASSPYHGRANYGYTF. CDR3 bases: TGTGCCAGCAGCCCCTACCACGGCAGGGCCAACTATGGCTACACCTTC.

This rearrangement joins TRBV5-1 to TRBJ1-1; 7 positions agree with TRBD1. Germline lookup yields CDR1 SGHRS and CDR2 YFSETQ. This CDR3 has 13 amino acids. V was pared by 4 bases and J by 6 bases, with 6 bases of the junction left unmatched. CDR3 sequence (DNA): TGCGCCAGCAGCACTGACAGGGCCGCTGAAGCTTTCTTT. This sequence encodes CASSTDRAAEAFF. Drawing the rest from reference TRBV5-1 and TRBJ1-1, the complete variable domain is KAGVTQTPRYLIKTRGQQVTLSCSPISGHRSVSWYQQTPGQGLQFLFEYFSETQRNKGNFPGRFSGRQFSNSRSEMNVSTLELGDSALYLCASSTDRAAEAFFGQGTRLTVV.

V is TRBV6-4 and J is TRBJ2-1, with TRBD2 matching 11 bases. The CDR3 consists of 15 residues. With 0 bases clipped from V and 8 bases from J, the junction kept 3 bases outside the gene matches. CDR1 and CDR2 (germline): MRHNA, SNTAGT. The CDR3 sequence is CASSDSTSGIDEQFF. The CDR3 DNA sequence: TGTGCCAGCAGTGACTCGACTAGCGGGATAGATGAGCAGTTCTTC.

The chain links TRBV13 to TRBJ2-3, with 9 bases that match TRBD1. Germline CDR1 PRHDT, CDR2 FYEKMQ (reference sequence). Trimming took 5 bases from V and 5 from J; bases not matched to a gene: 8. The CDR3 spans 15 residues. CDR3 sequence reads: CASSRTGVGLDTQYF. In DNA, the CDR3 is TGTGCCAGCAGCAGGACAGGGGTGGGATTAGATACGCAGTATTTT.